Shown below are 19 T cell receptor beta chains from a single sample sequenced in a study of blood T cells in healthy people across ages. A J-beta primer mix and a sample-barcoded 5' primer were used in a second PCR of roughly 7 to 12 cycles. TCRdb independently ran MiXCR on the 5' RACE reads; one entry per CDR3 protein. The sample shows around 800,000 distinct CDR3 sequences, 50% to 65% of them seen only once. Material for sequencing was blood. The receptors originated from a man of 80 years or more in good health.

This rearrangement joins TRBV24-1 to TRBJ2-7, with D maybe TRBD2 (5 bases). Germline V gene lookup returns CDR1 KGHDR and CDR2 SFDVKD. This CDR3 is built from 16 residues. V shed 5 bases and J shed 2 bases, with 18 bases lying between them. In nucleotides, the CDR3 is TGTGCCACCAGTGGGTCAAGAGCCCCCGGGGCCTACGAGCAGTACTTC. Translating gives CATSGSRAPGAYEQYF.

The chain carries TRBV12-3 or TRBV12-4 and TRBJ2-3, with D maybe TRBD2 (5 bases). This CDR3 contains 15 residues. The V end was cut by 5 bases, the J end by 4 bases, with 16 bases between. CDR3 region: CASSPGRVGADTQYF. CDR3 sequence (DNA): TGTGCCAGCAGTCCCGGAAGAGTGGGAGCAGATACGCAGTATTTT.

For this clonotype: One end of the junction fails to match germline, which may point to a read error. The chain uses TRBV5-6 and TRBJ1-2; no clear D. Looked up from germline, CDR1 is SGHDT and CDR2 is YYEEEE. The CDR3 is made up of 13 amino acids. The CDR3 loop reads CASTPRPPRGYIF. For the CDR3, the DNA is TGTGCCAGCACACCGAGACCCCCCAGAGGCTACATCTTC. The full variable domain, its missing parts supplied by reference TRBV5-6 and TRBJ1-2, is DAGVTQSPTHLIKTRGQQVTLRCSPKSGHDTVSWYQQALGQGPQFIFQYYEEEERQRGNFPDRFSGHQFPNYSSELNVNALLLGDSALYLCASTPRPPRGYIFGSGTRLTVV.

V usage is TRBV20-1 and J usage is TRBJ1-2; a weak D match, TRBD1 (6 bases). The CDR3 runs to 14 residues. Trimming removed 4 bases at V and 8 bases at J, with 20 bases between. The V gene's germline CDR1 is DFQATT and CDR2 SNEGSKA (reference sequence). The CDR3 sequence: CSATDRGGRGGYTF. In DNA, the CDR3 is TGCAGTGCTACCGATCGGGGGGGCCGAGGGGGCTACACCTTC.

Here the CDR3 DNA reads TGCGCCAGCAGCTCCGTAAGTTTAATCCGGGAACAAGAGACCCAGTACTTC. Translation gives CASSSVSLIREQETQYF. The V call is TRBV5-1, the J call TRBJ2-5; D is possibly TRBD2 (5 bases). The V gene lost 3 bases and the J gene lost 2 bases, with 20 bases spanning the gap. Looked up from germline, CDR1 is SGHRS and CDR2 is YFSETQ. The CDR3 runs 17 residues. The full variable domain, in which reference TRBV5-1 and TRBJ2-5 provide the parts outside the CDR3, is KAGVTQTPRYLIKTRGQQVTLSCSPISGHRSVSWYQQTPGQGLQFLFEYFSETQRNKGNFPGRFSGRQFSNSRSEMNVSTLELGDSALYLCASSSVSLIREQETQYFGPGTRLLVL.

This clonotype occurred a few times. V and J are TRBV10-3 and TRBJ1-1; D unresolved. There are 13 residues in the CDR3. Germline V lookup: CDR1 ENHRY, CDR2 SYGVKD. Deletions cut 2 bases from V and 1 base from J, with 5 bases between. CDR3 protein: CAISEHKNTEAFF. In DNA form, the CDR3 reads TGTGCCATCAGTGAGCACAAGAACACTGAAGCTTTCTTT.

The CDR3 is CASSYIRPAEQFF. Written as DNA, the CDR3 is TGTGCCAGCAGTTACATTCGACCAGCAGAGCAGTTCTTC. This chain links TRBV6-2 or TRBV6-3 with TRBJ2-1; D is uncertain. Looked up from germline, CDR1 is MNHEY and CDR2 is SVGEGT. The CDR3 totals 13 residues. V lost 2 bases and J 10 bases, leaving 12 bases between the germline ends.

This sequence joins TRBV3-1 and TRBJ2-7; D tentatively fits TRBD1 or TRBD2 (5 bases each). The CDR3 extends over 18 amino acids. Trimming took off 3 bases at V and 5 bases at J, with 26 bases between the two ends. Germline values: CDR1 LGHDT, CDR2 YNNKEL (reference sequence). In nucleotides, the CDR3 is TGTGCCAGCAGCCAGGTAGGGACGGGATTGACGATTTTCCACGAGCAGTACTTC. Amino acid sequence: CASSQVGTGLTIFHEQYF.

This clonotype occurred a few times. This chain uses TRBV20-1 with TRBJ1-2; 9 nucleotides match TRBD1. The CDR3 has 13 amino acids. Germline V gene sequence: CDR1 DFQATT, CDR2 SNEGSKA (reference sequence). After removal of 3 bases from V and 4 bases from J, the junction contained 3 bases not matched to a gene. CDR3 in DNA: TGCAGTGCTAGGGGGACAGGGCCCTATGGCTACACCTTC. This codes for CSARGTGPYGYTF.

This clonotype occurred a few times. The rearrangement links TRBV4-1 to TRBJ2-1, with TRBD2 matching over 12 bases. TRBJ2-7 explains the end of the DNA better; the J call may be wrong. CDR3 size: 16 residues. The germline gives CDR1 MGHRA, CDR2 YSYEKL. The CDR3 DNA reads TGCGCCAGCAGCCGAGGAACTAGCGGGAGGCCGGGGGAGCAGTACTTC. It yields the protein CASSRGTSGRPGEQYF.

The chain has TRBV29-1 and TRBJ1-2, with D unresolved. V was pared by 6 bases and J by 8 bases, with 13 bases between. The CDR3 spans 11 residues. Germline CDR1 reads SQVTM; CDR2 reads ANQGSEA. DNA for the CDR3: TGCAGCGTGGCAGCCTCCCAGGGCTACACCTTC. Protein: CSVAASQGYTF.

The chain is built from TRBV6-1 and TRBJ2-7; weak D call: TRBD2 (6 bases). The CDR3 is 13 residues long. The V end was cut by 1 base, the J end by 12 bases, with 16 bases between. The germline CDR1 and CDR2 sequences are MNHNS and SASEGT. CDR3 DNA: TGTGCCAGCAGTGAAGTTCTCGGGGGAGCGAGGTACTTC. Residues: CASSEVLGGARYF.

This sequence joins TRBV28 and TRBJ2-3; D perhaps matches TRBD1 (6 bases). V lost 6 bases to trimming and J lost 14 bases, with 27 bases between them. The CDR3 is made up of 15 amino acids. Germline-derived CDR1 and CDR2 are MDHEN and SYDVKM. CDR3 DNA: TGTGCCAGCAGCCCCCGGTCACAGGGAAGGGGATACGCGTATTTT. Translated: CASSPRSQGRGYAYF.

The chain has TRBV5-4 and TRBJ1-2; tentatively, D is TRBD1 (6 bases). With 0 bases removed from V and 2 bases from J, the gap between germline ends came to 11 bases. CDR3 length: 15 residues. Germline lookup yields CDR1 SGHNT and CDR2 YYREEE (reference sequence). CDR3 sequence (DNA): TGTGCCAGCAGCTTGGGGGGAAGGGGGAACTATGGCTACACCTTC. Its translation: CASSLGGRGNYGYTF. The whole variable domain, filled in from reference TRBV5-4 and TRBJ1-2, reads ETGVTQSPTHLIKTRGQQVTLRCSSQSGHNTVSWYQQALGQGPQFIFQYYREEENGRGNFPPRFSGLQFPNYSSELNVNALELDDSALYLCASSLGGRGNYGYTFGSGTRLTVV.

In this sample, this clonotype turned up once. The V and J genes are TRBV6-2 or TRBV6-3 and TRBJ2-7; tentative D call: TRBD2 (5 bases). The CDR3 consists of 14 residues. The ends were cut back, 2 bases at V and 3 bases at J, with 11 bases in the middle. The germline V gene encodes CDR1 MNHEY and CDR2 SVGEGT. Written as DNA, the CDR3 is TGTGCCAGCAGTTACACAGACGGGGACTACGAGCAGTACTTC. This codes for CASSYTDGDYEQYF.

This CDR3 is CASSKTGTGNTEAFF. Here the CDR3 DNA reads TGTGCCAGCAGTAAAACCGGGACAGGGAACACTGAAGCTTTCTTT. The chain carries TRBV2 and TRBJ1-1, with 8 positions matching TRBD1. The CDR3 has 15 residues. Germline values: CDR1 SNHLY, CDR2 FYNNEI. V dropped 5 bases and J dropped 1; count of bases not matched to a gene: 6.

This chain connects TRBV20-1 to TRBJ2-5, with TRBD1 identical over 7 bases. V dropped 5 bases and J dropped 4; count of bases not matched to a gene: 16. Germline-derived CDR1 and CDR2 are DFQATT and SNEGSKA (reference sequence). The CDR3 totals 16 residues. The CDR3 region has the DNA TGCAGTGCTCCCCGCAAGTTACAGGGGATAGGAGAGACCCAGTACTTC. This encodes CSAPRKLQGIGETQYF.

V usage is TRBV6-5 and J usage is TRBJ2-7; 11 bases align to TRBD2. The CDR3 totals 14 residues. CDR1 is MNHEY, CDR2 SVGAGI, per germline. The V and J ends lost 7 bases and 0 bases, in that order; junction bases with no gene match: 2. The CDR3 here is CASTGLAGSYEQYF. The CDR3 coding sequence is TGTGCCAGCACCGGACTAGCGGGCTCCTACGAGCAGTACTTC.

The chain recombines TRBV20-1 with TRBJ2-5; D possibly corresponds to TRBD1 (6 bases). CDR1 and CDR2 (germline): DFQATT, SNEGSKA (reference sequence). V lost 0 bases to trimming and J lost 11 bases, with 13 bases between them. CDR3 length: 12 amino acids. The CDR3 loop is CSARDPDRRQYF. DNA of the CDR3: TGCAGTGCTAGAGATCCGGACAGAAGGCAGTACTTC.